One and the same sample provided the 21 T cell receptor beta chains below, sequenced in a study of CD8 T cell repertoires and HIV-1 epitope variants. For these TCRs, the target antigens are not known. The table came from immunoSEQ multiplex PCR; TCRdb's copy has only in-frame clones and leaves some out. The sample carries approximately 5,300 clones, about 67% recorded once. The sample comprised cultured CD8+ T cells derived from PBMCs. These receptors were collected from a male donor with HIV.

The chain is built from TRBV11-2 and TRBJ2-4; D not certain. The length of the CDR3 is 13 residues. Trimming cost V 5 bases and J 1 base, with 6 bases left between them. The V gene's germline CDR1 is SGHAT and CDR2 FQNNGV. CDR3 bases: TGTGCCAGCAGCCCCGTGGCCAAAAACATTCAGTACTTC. Its protein is CASSPVAKNIQYF.

The chain is built from TRBV9 and TRBJ2-7; perhaps TRBD2 as D (5 bases). V was clipped by 0 bases and J by 6 bases, with 10 bases between them. The CDR3 totals 13 residues. Germline lookup yields CDR1 SGDLS and CDR2 YYNGEE. This CDR3 reads CASSVDSSREQYF. Here the CDR3 DNA reads TGTGCCAGCAGCGTAGATTCTAGCCGCGAGCAGTACTTC. The full variable domain, rest sourced from reference TRBV9 and TRBJ2-7, is DSGVTQTPKHLITATGQRVTLRCSPRSGDLSVYWYQQSLDQGLQFLIQYYNGEERAKGNILERFSAQQFPDLHSELNLSSLELGDSALYFCASSVDSSREQYFGPGTRLTVT.

The rearrangement links TRBV6-6 to TRBJ2-5; TRBD2 matches at 13 bases. The CDR3 extends over 15 amino acids. After removal of 7 bases from V and 3 bases from J, the junction contained 5 bases not matched to a gene. Looked up from germline, CDR1 is MNHNY and CDR2 is SVGAGI (reference sequence). CDR3 DNA sequence: TGTGCCAGCACCCTAACTAGCGGGGGGGAAGAGACCCAGTACTTC. This gives the protein CASTLTSGGEETQYF.

V is TRBV2 and J is TRBJ2-2; D is uncertain. Looked up from germline, CDR1 is SNHLY and CDR2 is FYNNEI. This CDR3 spans 13 amino acids. The ends were cut back, 3 bases at V and 5 bases at J, with 7 bases in the middle. The CDR3 here is CASSESATGELFF. The CDR3 DNA is TGTGCCAGCAGTGAGAGCGCGACCGGGGAGCTGTTTTTT. Full variable domain (remainder filled in from reference TRBV2 and TRBJ2-2): EPEVTQTPSHQVTQMGQEVILRCVPISNHLYFYWYRQILGQKVEFLVSFYNNEISEKSEIFDDQFSVERPDGSNFTLKIRSTKLEDSAMYFCASSESATGELFFGEGSRLTVL.

This clone was found once. The chain uses TRBV10-3 and TRBJ2-7; tentatively, D is TRBD2 (7 bases). CDR1 and CDR2 (germline): ENHRY, SYGVKD. Trimming removed 0 bases from V and 6 bases from J, with 18 bases in between. The CDR3 loop spans 16 amino acids. CDR3 sequence: CAISESMGGAYAEQYF. The DNA of the CDR3 is TGTGCCATCAGTGAGTCGATGGGGGGGGCGTACGCCGAGCAGTACTTC.

The V and J genes are TRBV28 and TRBJ2-3; 8 positions agree with TRBD2. V trimming: 7 bases; J trimming: 3 bases; junction bases outside the gene matches: 9. Germline CDR1 MDHEN, CDR2 SYDVKM. The CDR3 runs 15 residues. The CDR3 region has the DNA TGTGCCAGCAATACCCTTCGGGAGGGTACAGATACGCAGTATTTT. Translated: CASNTLREGTDTQYF.

The chain joins TRBV7-2 to TRBJ2-1; D gene unclear. The CDR3 consists of 17 residues. The V end lost 1 base, the J end lost 2 bases, and 15 bases lay between the germline ends. Per germline, CDR1 SGHTA and CDR2 FQGNSA. CDR3 amino acids: CASSLDRLSWPYNEQFF. The CDR3, as DNA: TGTGCCAGCAGCTTAGATCGGTTGAGCTGGCCCTACAATGAGCAGTTCTTC.

This chain links TRBV6-1 with TRBJ1-2; the D gene is possibly TRBD1 (6 bases). The CDR3 extends over 15 amino acids. The germline CDR1 and CDR2 sequences are MNHNS and SASEGT. V was trimmed by 2 bases and J by 4 bases, leaving 14 bases between them. CDR3: CASSEPWGQGYGYTF. CDR3 in DNA: TGTGCCAGCAGTGAACCTTGGGGGCAGGGCTATGGCTACACCTTC.

The V gene is TRBV10-3, the J gene TRBJ2-3; D is possibly TRBD1 (5 bases). From germline, CDR1 is ENHRY and CDR2 SYGVKD. CDR3 size: 17 residues. Trimming cost V 0 bases and J 1 base, with 14 bases left between them. Here the CDR3 reads CAISESNPLGGTDTQYF. CDR3 in DNA: TGTGCCATCAGTGAGTCGAATCCTTTAGGGGGCACAGATACGCAGTATTTT.

The chain carries TRBV27 and TRBJ2-1, with 11 bases identical to TRBD2. CDR1 is MNHEY, CDR2 SMNVEV, per germline (reference sequence). Trimming at V came to 5 bases and at J to 0 bases, leaving 3 bases not matched to a gene. The CDR3 length is 16 residues. CDR3 nucleotide sequence: TGTGCCAGCAGTCTTAGCGGGGGGGCCTCCTACAATGAGCAGTTCTTC. Translated: CASSLSGGASYNEQFF.

The genes are TRBV4-3 and TRBJ2-3; D gene uncertain. V was shortened by 0 bases and J by 6 bases, with 16 bases between the two germline ends. Germline V gene lookup returns CDR1 LGHNA and CDR2 YSLEER. This CDR3 is built from 16 residues. The DNA for the CDR3 is TGCGCCAGCAGCCAAGACCGGCCCAGTAGGGCGGATACGCAGTATTTT. Translation gives CASSQDRPSRADTQYF.

The rearrangement joins TRBV6-1 to TRBJ1-6; a possible D gene is TRBD1 (6 bases). The germline CDR1 and CDR2 sequences are MNHNS and SASEGT. This CDR3 is built from 15 residues. Trimming left V 6 bases short and J 8 bases short, with 17 bases between. Here the CDR3 reads CASRPQGFTDSPLHF. The CDR3 DNA follows: TGTGCCAGCAGACCACAGGGATTTACGGATTCACCCCTCCACTTT.

This clone showed up just a few times. V is TRBV5-1 and J is TRBJ1-1, with D possibly TRBD1 on 5 matching bases. Trimming pared 1 base from V and 4 bases from J, leaving 11 bases between. The CDR3 totals 14 residues. Per germline, CDR1 SGHRS and CDR2 YFSETQ. The CDR3, as DNA: TGCGCCAGCAGCTTGCAGGGCGGGGGCACTGAAGCTTTCTTT. Encoded protein: CASSLQGGGTEAFF. Looking up the rest from reference TRBV5-1 and TRBJ1-1 gives the full variable domain: KAGVTQTPRYLIKTRGQQVTLSCSPISGHRSVSWYQQTPGQGLQFLFEYFSETQRNKGNFPGRFSGRQFSNSRSEMNVSTLELGDSALYLCASSLQGGGTEAFFGQGTRLTVV.

This clone occurred a few times. The genes are TRBV4-1 and TRBJ1-2, with 10 bases matching TRBD1. The CDR3 is made up of 17 amino acids. V trimming: 0 bases; J trimming: 3 bases; junction bases outside the gene matches: 7. Germline V gene sequence: CDR1 MGHRA, CDR2 YSYEKL. The CDR3 reads CASSQDRQGAQDYGYTF. The CDR3 DNA is TGCGCCAGCAGCCAAGATCGACAGGGGGCTCAGGACTATGGCTACACCTTC.

This clone came up a few times. The chain recombines TRBV19 with TRBJ1-1; TRBD1 might be the D (6 bases). The V end was cut by 5 bases, the J end by 8 bases, with 24 bases between. This CDR3 region has 16 residues. Germline CDR1 is LNHDA and CDR2 is SQIVND (reference sequence). CDR3 residues: CASSFAGTGRLEEAFF. CDR3 DNA sequence: TGTGCCAGTAGTTTTGCCGGTACAGGGCGGCTCGAAGAAGCTTTCTTT.

The chain couples TRBV6-6 to TRBJ2-7; 8 nucleotides agree with TRBD2. The germline CDR1 and CDR2 sequences are MNHNY and SVGAGI (reference sequence). CDR3 length: 13 residues. The V and J ends lost 5 bases and 7 bases, in that order; junction bases with no gene match: 7. As DNA, the CDR3 is TGTGCCAGCAGTCAAGCGGGGGCTTGGGAGCAGTACTTC. Its protein product is CASSQAGAWEQYF.

The rearrangement uses TRBV6-5 and TRBJ2-5, with a weak D call TRBD1 (5 bases). With 0 bases removed from V and 5 bases from J, the gap between germline ends came to 13 bases. This CDR3 contains 15 residues. CDR1 and CDR2 (germline): MNHEY, SVGAGI. The CDR3 region has the DNA TGTGCCAGCAGTTACTCGGCAGGGTTGGACGAGACCCAGTACTTC. It yields the protein CASSYSAGLDETQYF.

This rearrangement joins TRBV6-6 to TRBJ2-7, with D uncertain. CDR1 and CDR2 (germline): MNHNY, SVGAGI (reference sequence). The V and J ends lost 4 bases and 2 bases respectively, with 3 bases between them. The CDR3 contains 11 residues. DNA of the CDR3: TGTGCCAGCAGTTCCACCTACGAGCAGTACTTC. Encoded protein: CASSSTYEQYF.

The chain uses TRBV27 and TRBJ2-2; 13 nucleotides align to TRBD2. V lost 6 bases, J lost 5 bases, and 21 bases stayed unmatched. Germline V gene sequence: CDR1 MNHEY, CDR2 SMNVEV (reference sequence). The CDR3 extends over 21 amino acids. The CDR3 coding sequence is TGTGCCAGCAGATCCACCACCACTAGCGGGGGGGCCTCTGGACTAACCGGGGAGCTGTTTTTT. This codes for CASRSTTTSGGASGLTGELFF.

The V and J genes are TRBV28 and TRBJ1-6, with 11 positions matching TRBD1. The CDR3 spans 15 residues. CDR1 is MDHEN, CDR2 SYDVKM, per germline. J gave up 5 bases and V 4 bases, and 1 base lay outside the gene matches. CDR3 amino acids: CASSSGQGDNSPLHF. DNA of the CDR3: TGTGCCAGCAGTTCGGGACAGGGGGATAATTCACCCCTCCACTTT.

A few counts support this clone. V gene TRBV28 combines with J gene TRBJ1-6; a weak D match, TRBD1 (5 bases). This CDR3 comprises 12 residues. Germline V lookup: CDR1 MDHEN, CDR2 SYDVKM. The V end lost 8 bases, the J end lost 10 bases, and 12 bases lay between the germline ends. For the CDR3, the DNA is TGTGCCAGCGGGGCCGGGAACTCACCCCTCCACTTT. The encoded protein is CASGAGNSPLHF.